Each of the 23 T cell receptor beta chains below was sequenced from the same sample in a study of CD8 T cells in Susac syndrome (dated by TCRdb to the late 2010s). The library relied on the immunoSEQ multiplex PCR assay. RNA was extracted using the RNeasy kit, and roughly 0.45 to 1 microgram was reverse transcribed with random hexamers. The public reads were reanalyzed by TCRdb: fastp trimming at Q25, MiXCR alignment, in-frame beta chains only. Rows are combined by CDR3 protein, so each entry shows the most common genes and DNA. For this sample there are approximately 80,000 distinct CDR3 sequences; roughly 91% appear just once. Less than 0.55% of the sample rests with the top ten. The specimen sequenced was CD8+ T cells from PBMCs. These TCRs come from a human donor with multiple sclerosis.

This rearrangement joins TRBV11-2 to TRBJ1-2, with TRBD1 matching over 7 bases. Germline V CDR1 and CDR2: SGHAT, FQNNGV. J was trimmed by 2 bases and V by 5 bases; bases with no gene match: 5. The CDR3 contains 14 residues. CDR3 sequence (DNA): TGTGCCAGCAGCGGGGGACAGCTCAACTATGGCTACACCTTC. Its translation: CASSGGQLNYGYTF.

This sequence joins TRBV7-9 and TRBJ2-1, with unresolved D. The CDR3 runs 15 residues. Trimming took off 1 base at V and 5 bases at J, with 12 bases between the two ends. Looked up from germline, CDR1 is SEHNR and CDR2 is FQNEAQ (reference sequence). The CDR3, as DNA: TGTGCCAGCAGCTTAGGGCACACCACCAACAATGAGCAGTTCTTC. Its protein product is CASSLGHTTNNEQFF.

The CDR3 DNA reads TGTGCCTGGAGCCAGACTAGCCCTCTGTCGGATACGCAGTATTTT. The encoded protein is CAWSQTSPLSDTQYF. The chain couples TRBV30 to TRBJ2-3; 7 nucleotides match TRBD2. Germline-derived CDR1 and CDR2 are GTSNPN and SVGIG (reference sequence). V shed 3 bases and J 6 bases; nucleotides not matched to a gene: 12. CDR3 length equals 15 residues.

The rearrangement uses TRBV3-1 and TRBJ1-1; TRBD1 matches 10 bases. CDR1 is LGHDT and CDR2 is YNNKEL in the germline V gene (reference sequence). This CDR3 is 14 amino acids long. J was trimmed by 10 bases and V by 8 bases; bases with no gene match: 13. CDR3: CASGTDRGRGAAFF. CDR3 DNA sequence: TGTGCCAGCGGAACAGACAGGGGGCGCGGGGCAGCTTTCTTT.

The chain uses TRBV12-3 or TRBV12-4 and TRBJ2-3; a possible D gene is TRBD2 (6 bases). Trimming took 9 bases from V and 0 from J, leaving 16 bases between them. This CDR3 comprises 15 residues. The CDR3 DNA reads TGTGCCAGTTCCAGAACGGGAGATAGCACAGATACGCAGTATTTT. Its translation is CASSRTGDSTDTQYF.

The chain is built from TRBV2 and TRBJ2-2, with TRBD1 matching over 7 bases. The CDR3 spans 15 residues. Germline CDR1 is SNHLY and CDR2 is FYNNEI. With 4 bases clipped from V and 6 bases from J, the junction kept 8 bases outside the gene matches. As DNA, the CDR3 is TGTGCCAGCAGTGGAGGACAGGTTTCACCCGGGGAGCTGTTTTTT. Its translation: CASSGGQVSPGELFF.

This clonotype has only one observation. This rearrangement joins TRBV11-2 to TRBJ2-7, with D perhaps being TRBD1 or TRBD2 (5 bases each). CDR1 and CDR2 (germline): SGHAT, FQNNGV. Trimming removed 1 base at V and 2 bases at J, with 9 bases between. The CDR3 is made up of 14 amino acids. As DNA, the CDR3 is TGTGCCAGCAGCTTAGGAGGGACCCCCTACGAGCAGTACTTC. It codes for CASSLGGTPYEQYF.

This clonotype appeared a single time. The rearrangement links TRBV28 to TRBJ2-3; D perhaps matches TRBD2 (6 bases). The V gene's germline CDR1 is MDHEN and CDR2 SYDVKM. Trimming took 3 bases from V and 0 from J, leaving 19 bases between them. The CDR3 is made up of 18 amino acids. The CDR3 DNA reads as TGTGCCAGCAGTTTCTCGGGGGTGCCTATAACTAGCACAGATACGCAGTATTTT. Its protein is CASSFSGVPITSTDTQYF.

The V call is TRBV28, the J call TRBJ1-1, with D perhaps TRBD1 (6 bases). V was pared by 4 bases and J by 0 bases, with 9 bases between. Germline-derived CDR1 and CDR2 are MDHEN and SYDVKM. The CDR3 extends over 14 amino acids. The CDR3 coding sequence is TGTGCCAGCAGTTGGGGACAAATGAACACTGAAGCTTTCTTT. Translation: CASSWGQMNTEAFF.

V and J are TRBV7-2 and TRBJ1-2; possibly TRBD1 for D (5 bases). CDR1 and CDR2 from the germline V gene are SGHTA and FQGNSA. This CDR3 has 15 residues. Trimming left V 1 base short and J 4 bases short, with 13 bases between. CDR3 amino acids: CASSLVIGGFYGYTF. CDR3 DNA: TGTGCCAGCAGCTTAGTAATTGGGGGGTTCTATGGCTACACCTTC.

By its share, this clonotype is medium-sized (0.01 to 0.1%). The V gene is TRBV7-2, the J gene TRBJ1-2; TRBD1 agrees at 8 bases. From germline, CDR1 is SGHTA and CDR2 FQGNSA. V lost 6 bases, J lost 6 bases, and 9 bases stayed unmatched. The CDR3 consists of 14 residues. CDR3 amino acids: CASRPTGGGNGYTF. The CDR3 coding sequence is TGTGCCAGCAGACCAACAGGGGGAGGAAATGGCTACACCTTC.

V and J are TRBV6-5 and TRBJ2-2, with 7 bases identical to TRBD1. Germline V gene sequence: CDR1 MNHEY, CDR2 SVGAGI. V shed 0 bases and J 8 bases; nucleotides not matched to a gene: 9. CDR3 length equals 16 residues. The CDR3 DNA follows: TGTGCCAGCAGTTACTCGGGCAGGGGGTTACTTGGGGAGCTGTTTTTT. Its translation is CASSYSGRGLLGELFF.

This clonotype occurred a few times. The chain joins TRBV4-2 to TRBJ2-4; 7 bases fit TRBD2. Looked up from germline, CDR1 is LGHNA and CDR2 is YNFKEQ. This CDR3 has 17 residues. Unmatched junction bases numbered 10, after V lost 0 bases and J lost 5 bases. CDR3 loop: CASSQDPVAGVENIQYF. CDR3 DNA sequence: TGTGCCAGCAGCCAAGATCCCGTCGCGGGGGTTGAAAACATTCAGTACTTC.

J is TRBJ2-5 and V is TRBV2, with 8 bases identical to TRBD2. V lost 2 bases to trimming and J lost 4 bases; unmatched junction nucleotides: 9. This CDR3 region has 16 residues. CDR1 and CDR2 from the germline V gene are SNHLY and FYNNEI. The CDR3 bases are TGTGCCAGCAGTGAACTTGCAGCGGGAGTTAGAGAGACCCAGTACTTC. This translates into CASSELAAGVRETQYF.

The table lists this clonotype with a count of one. The chain links TRBV12-3 or TRBV12-4 to TRBJ1-6; 11 nucleotides align to TRBD1. With 5 bases clipped from V and 6 bases from J, the junction kept 3 bases outside the gene matches. The CDR3 covers 15 residues. The CDR3 reads CASSRDRGSNSPLHF. The CDR3 DNA reads TGTGCCAGCAGTAGGGACAGGGGGTCTAATTCACCCCTCCACTTT.

The J gene is TRBJ2-1, the V gene TRBV29-1; TRBD2 might be the D (6 bases). V gave up 6 bases and J gave up 2 bases, with 17 bases separating them. Germline CDR1 is SQVTM and CDR2 is ANQGSEA. This CDR3 region has 15 residues. CDR3 nucleotide sequence: TGCAGCGTCCTGGGACTTGGCGGTACCTACAATGAGCAGTTCTTC. Translated, it gives CSVLGLGGTYNEQFF.

This sequence joins TRBV6-4 and TRBJ1-1; no reliable D call. V was trimmed by 2 bases and J by 0 bases, leaving 4 bases between them. This CDR3 has 13 residues. Per the germline V gene, CDR1 is MRHNA and CDR2 is SNTAGT. CDR3 amino acids: CASSDGVNTEAFF. CDR3 nucleotides: TGTGCCAGCAGTGACGGGGTGAACACTGAAGCTTTCTTT.

V gene TRBV30 combines with J gene TRBJ2-1; perhaps TRBD2 as D (5 bases). The germline V gene has CDR1 GTSNPN and CDR2 SVGIG (reference sequence). The CDR3 length is 16 residues. V lost 3 bases, J lost 8 bases, and 23 bases lay in between. The CDR3 loop reads CAWRGMEFSTIHEQFF. CDR3 DNA sequence: TGTGCCTGGAGGGGAATGGAATTCTCGACTATCCATGAGCAGTTCTTC.

The rearrangement joins TRBV19 to TRBJ2-1; D may be TRBD1 or TRBD2 (7 bases each). Germline V gene lookup returns CDR1 LNHDA and CDR2 SQIVND (reference sequence). V lost 7 bases, J lost 0 bases, and 19 bases lay in between. The CDR3 loop spans 17 amino acids. The CDR3 DNA sequence: TGTGCCAGTACCCCAGCAGGGGGGGAAAGCTCCTACAATGAGCAGTTCTTC. It yields the protein CASTPAGGESSYNEQFF.

The V gene is TRBV9, the J gene TRBJ2-7; TRBD2 matches 15 bases. Germline trimming cut 4 bases from V and 5 bases from J; bases unmatched to any gene: 13. CDR3 length equals 18 residues. Per the germline V gene, CDR1 is SGDLS and CDR2 is YYNGEE. CDR3 in DNA: TGTGCCAGCAGCCCTTCGCCGGGACTAGCGGGAGGTAGTCACGAGCAGTACTTC. This translates into CASSPSPGLAGGSHEQYF.

The sample holds a few counts of this clonotype. The chain carries TRBV4-3 and TRBJ2-7; D is unresolved. Trimming removed 0 bases from V and 1 base from J, with 7 bases in between. CDR3 length: 14 residues. Germline values: CDR1 LGHNA, CDR2 YSLEER. CDR3 in DNA: TGCGCCAGCAGCCAAGATCTCGGGTCCTACGAGCAGTACTTC. Encoded protein: CASSQDLGSYEQYF.

The rearrangement joins TRBV19 to TRBJ2-7; D is unclear. The CDR3 length is 14 residues. CDR1 LNHDA and CDR2 SQIVND come from the germline V gene (reference sequence). V lost 1 base and J 0 bases, leaving 7 bases between the germline ends. CDR3 sequence (DNA): TGTGCCAGTAGTATAGGACCATTCTCCTACGAGCAGTACTTC. It is translated as CASSIGPFSYEQYF.

The DNA of the CDR3 is TGTGCCAGCAGTGAAGGAGGGAGGGCCAAAGAGACCCAGTACTTC. Protein: CASSEGGRAKETQYF. The rearrangement uses TRBV2 and TRBJ2-5; 7 bases align to TRBD2. Trimming cost V 1 base and J 3 bases; bases outside gene matches: 5. The CDR3 totals 15 residues. CDR1 is SNHLY, CDR2 FYNNEI, per germline.